The 3 T cell receptor beta chains given below trace back to one sample, sequenced in a study of T cell responses to AZD1222 COVID-19 vaccine. Sequencing was performed with immunoSEQ multiplex PCR; in TCRdb, only in-frame clones are kept and a portion is missing. The sample holds about 120,000 clones, more than 75% seen once. The input for sequencing was peripheral blood, taken on day 0 of AZD1222 vaccination. These receptors originate from an adult in good health.

V usage is TRBV28 and J usage is TRBJ2-2; 7 bases fit TRBD1. Germline loops: CDR1 MDHEN, CDR2 SYDVKM. The CDR3 totals 15 residues. With 6 bases clipped from V and 0 bases from J, the junction kept 4 bases outside the gene matches. The CDR3 sequence: CASSQGTANTGELFF. The CDR3 nucleotides are TGTGCCAGCAGCCAGGGGACAGCGAACACCGGGGAGCTGTTTTTT.

CDR3 in amino acids: CASSPGTGGSYNEQFF. DNA for the CDR3: TGTGCCAGCAGTCCCGGGACAGGCGGCTCCTACAATGAGCAGTTCTTC. The chain links TRBV27 to TRBJ2-1; 8 positions match TRBD1. Germline CDR1 MNHEY, CDR2 SMNVEV (reference sequence). After removal of 5 bases from V and 0 bases from J, the junction contained 6 bases not matched to a gene. The CDR3 has 16 amino acids.

The genes are TRBV4-2 and TRBJ2-7; 11 nucleotides match TRBD2. The CDR3 spans 15 residues. In germline, CDR1 is LGHNA, CDR2 YNFKEQ. Unmatched junction bases numbered 2, after V lost 4 bases and J lost 0 bases. CDR3 in amino acids: CASSPGTSGSYEQYF. The CDR3 DNA reads as TGTGCCAGCAGCCCCGGGACTAGCGGCTCCTACGAGCAGTACTTC.